This T cell receptor beta chain was captured by sequencing in a study of PD-1 blockade in classical Hodgkin lymphoma. Study outcomes and limitations: There remain no defined causes for the repertoire differences, which possibly reflect disease activity or prior therapy. Reported findings placed baseline TCR diversity lower in newly diagnosed patients (compared with healthy donors).

CDR3 length: 12 residues. Germline loops: CDR1 SGHRS, CDR2 YFSETQ. Trimming cost V 7 bases and J 5 bases, with 11 bases left between them. Time point indicated: newly diagnosed, previously untreated cHL patient sample. What served as comparison were PBMCs in newly diagnosed, untreated classical Hodgkin lymphoma. Sequencing was performed with immunoSEQ multiplex PCR; in TCRdb, only in-frame clones are kept and a portion is missing. This table holds about 16,000 clones, 84% found once. For this clone: Its antigen is not identified.

The origin of this receptor is a human donor with classical Hodgkin lymphoma. The sample comprised peripheral blood mononuclear cells (PBMCs). The rearrangement joins TRBV5-1 to TRBJ2-3; D is unclear. The CDR3 region is CASLSSGDTQYF. The CDR3 DNA reads as TGCGCCAGCCTAAGCTCCGGAGATACGCAGTATTTT.